The entry that follows covers one TCR beta chain sequence. Germline CDR1 is KGHSH and CDR2 is LQKENI. The junction had 1 base not matched to a gene; V was cut back by 4 bases and J by 3 bases. This CDR3 has 13 amino acids. This record belongs to a study of PD-L1 blockade in urothelial cancer. Measured with immunoSEQ multiplex PCR; TCRdb has only the in-frame clones, and not every one. The profile shows about 38,000 clones, around four fifths of them singletons. Time point of the sample: pretreatment peripheral blood. The receptor was isolated from a man aged 80 or over with urothelial cancer. The specimen comprised PBMCs, sampled around atezolizumab (anti-PD-L1) treatment. This chain links TRBV18 with TRBJ1-1; TRBD1 agrees at 8 bases. CDR3 sequence: CASSLGQDTEAFF. As DNA, the CDR3 is TGTGCCAGCTCACTGGGACAGGACACTGAAGCTTTCTTT.